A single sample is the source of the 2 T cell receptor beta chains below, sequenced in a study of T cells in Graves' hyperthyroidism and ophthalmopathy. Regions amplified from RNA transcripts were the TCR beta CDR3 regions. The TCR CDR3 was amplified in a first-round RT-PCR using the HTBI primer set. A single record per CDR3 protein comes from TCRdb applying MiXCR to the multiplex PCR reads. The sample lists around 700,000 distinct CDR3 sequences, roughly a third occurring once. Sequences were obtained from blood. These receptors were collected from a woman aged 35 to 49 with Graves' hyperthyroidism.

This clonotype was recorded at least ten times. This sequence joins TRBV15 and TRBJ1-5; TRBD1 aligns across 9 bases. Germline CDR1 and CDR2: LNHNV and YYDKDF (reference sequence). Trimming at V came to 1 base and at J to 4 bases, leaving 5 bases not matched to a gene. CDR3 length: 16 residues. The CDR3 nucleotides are TGTGCCACCAGCAGAGCGGGACAGGGTAGTAATCAGCCCCAGCATTTT. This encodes CATSRAGQGSNQPQHF. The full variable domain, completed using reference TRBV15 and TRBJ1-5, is DAMVIQNPRYQVTQFGKPVTLSCSQTLNHNVMYWYQQKSSQAPKLLFHYYDKDFNNEADTPDNFQSRRPNTSFCFLDIRSPGLGDTAMYLCATSRAGQGSNQPQHFGDGTRLSIL.

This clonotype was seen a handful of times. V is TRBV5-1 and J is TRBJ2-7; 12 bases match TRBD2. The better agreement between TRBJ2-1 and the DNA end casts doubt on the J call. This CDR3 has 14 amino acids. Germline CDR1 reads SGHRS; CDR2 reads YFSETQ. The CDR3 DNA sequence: TGCGCCAGCAGTGAGACTAGCGGGAGCAATGAGCAGTTCTTC. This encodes CASSETSGSNEQFF.